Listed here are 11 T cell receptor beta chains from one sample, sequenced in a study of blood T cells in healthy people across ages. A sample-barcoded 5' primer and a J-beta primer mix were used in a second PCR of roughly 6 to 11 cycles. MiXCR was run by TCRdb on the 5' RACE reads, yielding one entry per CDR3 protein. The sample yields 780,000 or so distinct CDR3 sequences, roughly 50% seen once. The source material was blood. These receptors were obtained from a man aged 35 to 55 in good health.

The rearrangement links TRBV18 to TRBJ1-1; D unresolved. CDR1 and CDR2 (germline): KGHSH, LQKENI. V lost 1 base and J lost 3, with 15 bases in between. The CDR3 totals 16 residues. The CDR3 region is CASSPQAPGRDTEAFF. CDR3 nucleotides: TGTGCCAGCTCACCACAGGCACCGGGAAGGGACACTGAAGCTTTCTTT.

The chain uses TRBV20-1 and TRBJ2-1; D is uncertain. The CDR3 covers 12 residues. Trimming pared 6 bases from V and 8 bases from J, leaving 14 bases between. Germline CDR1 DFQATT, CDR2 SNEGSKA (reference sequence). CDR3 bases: TGCAGTGCCGAGACTCACTCCGATGAGCAGTTCTTC. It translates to CSAETHSDEQFF.

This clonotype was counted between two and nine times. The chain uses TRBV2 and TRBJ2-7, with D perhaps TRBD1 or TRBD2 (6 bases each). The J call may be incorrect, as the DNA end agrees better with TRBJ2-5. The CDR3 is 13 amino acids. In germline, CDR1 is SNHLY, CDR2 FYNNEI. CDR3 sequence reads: CASRGTSGGTQYF. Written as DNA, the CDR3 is TGTGCCAGCAGAGGGACATCCGGGGGGACCCAGTACTTC.

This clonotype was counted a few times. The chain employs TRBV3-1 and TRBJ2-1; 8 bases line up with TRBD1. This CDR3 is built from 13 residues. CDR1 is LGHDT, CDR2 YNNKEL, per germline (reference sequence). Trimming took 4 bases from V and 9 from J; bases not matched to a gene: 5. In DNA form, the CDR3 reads TGTGCCAGCAGCCGATACGGGACAGGTGAGCAGTTCTTC. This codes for CASSRYGTGEQFF.

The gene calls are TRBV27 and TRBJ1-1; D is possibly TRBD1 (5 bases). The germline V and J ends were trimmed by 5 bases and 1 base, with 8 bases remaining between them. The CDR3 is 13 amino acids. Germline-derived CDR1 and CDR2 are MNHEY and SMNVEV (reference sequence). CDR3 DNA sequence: TGTGCCAGCAGTAAGGGGCCGAACACTGAAGCTTTCTTT. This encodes CASSKGPNTEAFF.

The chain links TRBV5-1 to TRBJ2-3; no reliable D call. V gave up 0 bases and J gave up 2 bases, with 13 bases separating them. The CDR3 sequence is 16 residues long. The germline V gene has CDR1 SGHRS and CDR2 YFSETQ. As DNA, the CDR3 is TGCGCCAGCAGCTTGGAAGGAAGACGTCCCACAGATACGCAGTATTTT. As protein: CASSLEGRRPTDTQYF.

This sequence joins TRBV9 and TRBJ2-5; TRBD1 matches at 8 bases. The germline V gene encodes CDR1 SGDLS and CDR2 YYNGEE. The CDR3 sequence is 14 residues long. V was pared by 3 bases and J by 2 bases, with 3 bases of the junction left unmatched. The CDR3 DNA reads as TGTGCCAGCAGCGCGGGGACAGGACAAGAGACCCAGTACTTC. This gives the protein CASSAGTGQETQYF.

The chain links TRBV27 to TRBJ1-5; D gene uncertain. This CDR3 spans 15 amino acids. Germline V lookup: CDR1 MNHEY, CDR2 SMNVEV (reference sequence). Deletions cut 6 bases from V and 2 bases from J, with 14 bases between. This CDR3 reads CASSFGIKGNQPQHF. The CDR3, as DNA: TGTGCCAGCAGCTTCGGGATCAAGGGCAATCAGCCCCAGCATTTT.

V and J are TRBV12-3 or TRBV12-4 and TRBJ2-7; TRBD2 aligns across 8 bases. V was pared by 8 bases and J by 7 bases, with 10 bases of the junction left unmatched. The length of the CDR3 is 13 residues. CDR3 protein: CASRGLAGIEQYF. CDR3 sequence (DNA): TGTGCCAGCCGGGGGCTAGCGGGTATTGAGCAGTACTTC.

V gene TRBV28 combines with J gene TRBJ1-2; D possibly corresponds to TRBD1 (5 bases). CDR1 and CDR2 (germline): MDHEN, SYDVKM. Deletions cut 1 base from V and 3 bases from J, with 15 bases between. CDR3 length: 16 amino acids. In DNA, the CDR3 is TGTGCCAGCAGTTTATTCGGTGGGGCTCAGGACTATGGCTACACCTTC. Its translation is CASSLFGGAQDYGYTF.

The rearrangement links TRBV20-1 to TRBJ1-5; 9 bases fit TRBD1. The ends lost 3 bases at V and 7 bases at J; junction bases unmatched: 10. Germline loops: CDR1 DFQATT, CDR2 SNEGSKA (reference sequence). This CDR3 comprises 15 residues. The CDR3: CSARPGQGVGQPQHF. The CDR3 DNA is TGCAGTGCTAGGCCGGGACAGGGTGTCGGGCAGCCCCAGCATTTT.